This T cell receptor (beta chain) was sequenced for a study of T-cell memory formation after mild COVID-19. V shed 4 bases and J shed 1 base, with 18 bases lying between them. Germline CDR1 reads SGHRS; CDR2 reads YFSETQ. There are 17 residues in the CDR3. TCRdb re-derived calls from the 5' RACE reads in MiXCR, one entry per CDR3 protein. Here the sample spans nearly 200,000 distinct CDR3 sequences, about a sixth being singletons. This chain links TRBV5-1 with TRBJ1-5; perhaps TRBD1 as D (5 bases). The TCR was taken from an adult woman who had mild COVID-19 (a few samples of this study predate the infection). Cell type and time point are not known. Material: PBMCs or a T cell subset sorted from them (not recorded which). The CDR3 is CASSMVPLGTSNQPQHF. CDR3 bases: TGCGCCAGCAGCATGGTTCCCCTGGGGACCAGCAATCAGCCCCAGCATTTT.